This entry lists 21 T cell receptor beta chains sequenced from one sample in a study of CD4 T cells in relation to SARS-CoV-2 and coronaviruses. Libraries were prepared by immunoSEQ multiplex PCR; TCRdb keeps only in-frame clonotypes and omits some of them. Of about 56,000 clones listed, roughly nine tenths were seen once; the top ten hold under 0.4%. The sample consisted of naive CD4+ T cells from PBMCs. Subset reported: naive CD4+ T cells isolated by negative enrichment. These receptors were obtained from an adult with COVID-19.

The chain recombines TRBV29-1 with TRBJ1-4; the D is unclear. Per the germline V gene, CDR1 is SQVTM and CDR2 is ANQGSEA. CDR3 length: 12 residues. Trimming took 4 bases from V and 5 from J, leaving 8 bases between them. The CDR3 reads CSVGRPNEKLFF. In DNA form, the CDR3 reads TGCAGCGTTGGACGGCCCAATGAAAAACTGTTTTTT.

V is TRBV6-6 and J is TRBJ2-7; D remains ambiguous. The germline V gene has CDR1 MNHNY and CDR2 SVGAGI (reference sequence). The CDR3 runs 15 residues. With 0 bases removed from V and 4 bases from J, the gap between germline ends came to 13 bases. The CDR3 sequence is CASSYSNPETYEQYF. The CDR3 DNA follows: TGTGCCAGCAGTTACTCGAATCCAGAGACTTACGAGCAGTACTTC.

The rearrangement joins TRBV5-1 to TRBJ2-1; perhaps TRBD1 as D (6 bases). This CDR3 region has 16 residues. Trimming cost V 4 bases and J 3 bases, with 17 bases left between them. Germline-derived CDR1 and CDR2 are SGHRS and YFSETQ. The CDR3 loop reads CASSQTPSTGYNEQFF. As DNA, the CDR3 is TGCGCCAGCAGCCAGACACCATCGACAGGCTACAATGAGCAGTTCTTC. Filled out from reference TRBV5-1 and TRBJ2-1, the complete variable domain reads KAGVTQTPRYLIKTRGQQVTLSCSPISGHRSVSWYQQTPGQGLQFLFEYFSETQRNKGNFPGRFSGRQFSNSRSEMNVSTLELGDSALYLCASSQTPSTGYNEQFFGPGTRLTVL.

CDR3 in amino acids: CASRVQGNTEAFF. DNA of the CDR3: TGTGCCAGCCGAGTCCAGGGGAACACTGAAGCTTTCTTT. The genes are TRBV7-8 and TRBJ1-1; possible D gene TRBD1, 5 bases. Germline CDR1 and CDR2: SGHVS and FQNEAQ. This CDR3 comprises 13 residues. The ends were cut back, 8 bases at V and 1 base at J, with 11 bases in the middle.

The V and J genes are TRBV28 and TRBJ1-1; 9 bases map to TRBD1. Germline CDR1 MDHEN, CDR2 SYDVKM. The length of the CDR3 is 16 residues. V dropped 2 bases and J dropped 2; count of bases not matched to a gene: 6. As DNA, the CDR3 is TGTGCCAGCAGTTTAACAGGGGGCGCAGGAAACACTGAAGCTTTCTTT. Translation: CASSLTGGAGNTEAFF.

The CDR3 loop is CASSWAGAGEQYF. The CDR3 DNA reads as TGTGCCAGCAGCTGGGCGGGGGCTGGCGAGCAGTACTTC. V usage is TRBV7-2 and J usage is TRBJ2-7; D is possibly TRBD2 (7 bases). Germline-derived CDR1 and CDR2 are SGHTA and FQGNSA. This CDR3 contains 13 residues. V was shortened by 4 bases and J by 6 bases, with 13 bases between the two germline ends.

This clone has only one observation. The chain is built from TRBV7-2 and TRBJ2-7; 12 nucleotides agree with TRBD2. V shed 5 bases, J shed 2 bases, and the junction held 7 bases outside the gene matches. From germline, CDR1 is SGHTA and CDR2 FQGNSA. The CDR3 has 16 residues. CDR3 nucleotide sequence: TGTGCCAGCAGCCTCTACCGGACTAGCGGGACCTACGAGCAGTACTTC. It encodes CASSLYRTSGTYEQYF.

The chain has TRBV28 and TRBJ2-7; 7 bases match TRBD2. With V trimmed by 3 bases and J by 3 bases, 8 bases remained unmatched. This CDR3 contains 15 residues. Germline CDR1 and CDR2: MDHEN and SYDVKM. The CDR3 protein is CASSLLGGSSYEQYF. The CDR3 nucleotides are TGTGCCAGCAGTTTGCTTGGCGGGAGTAGCTACGAGCAGTACTTC.

This clone was recorded once. The chain combines TRBV7-2 with TRBJ1-2; 8 bases agree with TRBD1. CDR1 and CDR2 from the germline V gene are SGHTA and FQGNSA. This CDR3 has 14 residues. V was clipped by 2 bases and J by 7 bases; unmatched bases: 6. Here the CDR3 DNA reads TGTGCCAGCAGCTTAAGGCAGGGGGCTGGTGGCTACACCTTC. This gives the protein CASSLRQGAGGYTF.

The chain links TRBV3-1 (or the pseudogene TRBV3-2) to TRBJ1-1, with 9 positions matching TRBD1. Germline V gives CDR1 LGHDT, CDR2 YNNKEL (reference sequence). With V trimmed by 4 bases and J by 6 bases, 9 bases remained unmatched. This CDR3 comprises 15 residues. CDR3 coding DNA: TGTGCCAGCAGCCCAGACGGGACAGGGTCCTCTGAAGCTTTCTTT. The encoded protein is CASSPDGTGSSEAFF.

CDR3 sequence: CASRGTGGHEQYF. Written as DNA, the CDR3 is TGTGCCAGTAGAGGGACAGGGGGCCACGAGCAGTACTTC. The chain carries TRBV19 and TRBJ2-7, with 12 nucleotides matching TRBD1. The CDR3 runs to 13 residues. Germline V gives CDR1 LNHDA, CDR2 SQIVND (reference sequence). The V gene end was trimmed by 6 bases and the J gene end by 5 bases; junction bases not matched to a gene: 2.

DNA of the CDR3: TGTGCCAGCAGCTTAACCGGGGAGCTGTTTTTT. Protein sequence: CASSLTGELFF. The rearrangement uses TRBV7-2 and TRBJ2-2, with D uncertain. V was cut by 2 bases and J by 5 bases, with 0 bases left in between. Germline loops: CDR1 SGHTA, CDR2 FQGNSA. The CDR3 totals 11 residues. Full variable domain (rest looked up from reference TRBV7-2 and TRBJ2-2): GAGVSQSPSNKVTEKGKDVELRCDPISGHTALYWYRQSLGQGLEFLIYFQGNSAPDKSGLPSDRFSAERTGGSVSTLTIQRTQQEDSAVYLCASSLTGELFFGEGSRLTVL.

For the CDR3, the DNA is TGTGCCAGCAGCCTGACTAGTATTGGCACAGATACGCAGTATTTT. It is translated as CASSLTSIGTDTQYF. V is TRBV11-2 and J is TRBJ2-3, with D possibly matching TRBD2 (6 bases). The germline V gene encodes CDR1 SGHAT and CDR2 FQNNGV. The CDR3 runs 15 residues. The ends were cut back, 5 bases at V and 1 base at J, with 13 bases in the middle. Using reference TRBV11-2 and TRBJ2-3 for the parts outside the CDR3, the full variable domain is EAGVAQSPRYKIIEKRQSVAFWCNPISGHATLYWYQQILGQGPKLLIQFQNNGVVDDSQLPKDRFSAERLKGVDSTLKIQPAKLEDSAVYLCASSLTSIGTDTQYFGPGTRLTVL.

This clone was counted a few times. This chain uses TRBV5-1 with TRBJ2-1, with 11 bases lining up with TRBD2. V shed 6 bases and J 4 bases; nucleotides not matched to a gene: 6. This CDR3 region has 15 residues. The germline CDR1 and CDR2 sequences are SGHRS and YFSETQ. CDR3 sequence (DNA): TGCGCCAGCACCGAACTAGCGGGAGCTTACAATGAGCAGTTCTTC. Its translation is CASTELAGAYNEQFF.

This chain links TRBV27 with TRBJ2-5, with 11 positions matching TRBD2. V dropped 6 bases and J dropped 5; count of bases not matched to a gene: 8. Per germline, CDR1 MNHEY and CDR2 SMNVEV (reference sequence). CDR3 size: 15 residues. CDR3 sequence reads: CASRSGLAVYETQYF. As DNA, the CDR3 is TGTGCCAGCAGATCGGGACTAGCGGTGTACGAGACCCAGTACTTC.

The chain joins TRBV5-5 to TRBJ2-6, with D unclear. This CDR3 is built from 14 residues. CDR1 and CDR2 from the germline V gene are SGHKS and YYEKEE (reference sequence). The V end lost 2 bases, the J end lost 2 bases, and 5 bases lay between the germline ends. The CDR3: CASSLPAGANVLTF. For the CDR3, the DNA is TGTGCCAGCAGCTTACCGGCTGGGGCCAACGTCCTGACTTTC. Complete variable domain (other parts from reference TRBV5-5 and TRBJ2-6): DAGVTQSPTHLIKTRGQQVTLRCSPISGHKSVSWYQQVLGQGPQFIFQYYEKEERGRGNFPDRFSARQFPNYSSELNVNALLLGDSALYLCASSLPAGANVLTFGAGSRLTVL.

This clone was observed a single time. The chain carries TRBV19 and TRBJ2-1, with TRBD1 matching 7 bases. The ends lost 7 bases at V and 1 base at J; junction bases unmatched: 19. The germline V gene encodes CDR1 LNHDA and CDR2 SQIVND (reference sequence). This CDR3 has 19 amino acids. CDR3 in DNA: TGTGCCAGTACGGGCGGTGGTTGGCTAGGGACAGCGTCCTACAATGAGCAGTTCTTC. Its protein is CASTGGGWLGTASYNEQFF.

The chain couples TRBV6-1 to TRBJ1-1; D gene uncertain. CDR3 length: 14 amino acids. Per the germline V gene, CDR1 is MNHNS and CDR2 is SASEGT. Trimming left V 3 bases short and J 5 bases short, with 13 bases between. The CDR3: CASSEVFRLTEAFF. DNA of the CDR3: TGTGCCAGCAGTGAGGTCTTTAGATTGACTGAAGCTTTCTTT.

J is TRBJ2-7 and V is TRBV5-1, with TRBD2 identical over 12 bases. The CDR3 has 15 amino acids. CDR1 SGHRS and CDR2 YFSETQ come from the germline V gene. V was clipped by 4 bases and J by 7 bases; unmatched bases: 9. Here the CDR3 reads CASSRGLAGLREQYF. As DNA, the CDR3 is TGCGCCAGCAGCAGAGGACTAGCGGGATTGAGGGAGCAGTACTTC. Based on the CDR3 plus reference TRBV5-1 and TRBJ2-7, the full variable domain is KAGVTQTPRYLIKTRGQQVTLSCSPISGHRSVSWYQQTPGQGLQFLFEYFSETQRNKGNFPGRFSGRQFSNSRSEMNVSTLELGDSALYLCASSRGLAGLREQYFGPGTRLTVT.

J is TRBJ2-7 and V is TRBV20-1, with D tentatively TRBD1 or TRBD2 (5 bases each). The CDR3 extends over 15 amino acids. V was cut by 3 bases and J by 9 bases, with 24 bases left in between. The germline CDR1 and CDR2 sequences are DFQATT and SNEGSKA (reference sequence). CDR3 amino acids: CSASPHLQGVPGQYF. CDR3 in DNA: TGCAGTGCTAGTCCCCACCTTCAGGGAGTCCCTGGGCAGTACTTC.

This clone was detected only once. V and J are TRBV2 and TRBJ2-3; the D is unclear. The CDR3 covers 14 residues. Germline lookup yields CDR1 SNHLY and CDR2 FYNNEI. V was pared by 4 bases and J by 2 bases, with 10 bases between. CDR3 DNA sequence: TGTGCCAGCAGTGTAGGGATCAACACAGATACGCAGTATTTT. It is translated as CASSVGINTDTQYF.